What follows is one T cell receptor (beta chain) and its context. Its antigen is currently unknown. Treatment defined: some 19 received Ad26.COV2.S at low or high dose, single or two shots; several received placebo; per-sample allocation not given. The samples were gathered on day 63 after the first injection of vaccine or placebo. Clones were read by immunoSEQ multiplex PCR, and TCRdb kept only the in-frame ones, dropping some. Here the sample spans a few hundred thousand clones, about 92% being singletons. The data originate from a study of Ad26.COV2.S vaccination and SARS-CoV-2 variants. Whole-study results and caveats: Researchers cautioned that TCR breadth and depth analyses may have underestimated total T cell responses. Spike-specific TCR breadth in vaccine recipients exceeded that seen in placebo recipients.

Looked up from germline, CDR1 is LNHDA and CDR2 is SQIVND (reference sequence). Unmatched junction bases numbered 7, after V lost 5 bases and J lost 4 bases. The CDR3 length is 14 residues. The sample in question was peripheral blood, obtained in a trial of Ad26.COV2.S vaccine versus placebo. This receptor was identified in a person between 18 and 59 years old who received the Ad26.COV2.S COVID-19 vaccine or a placebo. This chain joins TRBV19 and TRBJ2-5, with TRBD2 matching 7 bases. The CDR3 bases are TGTGCCAGTAGTTTGGGCAGGGAGGGAGAGACCCAGTACTTC. It is translated as CASSLGREGETQYF.